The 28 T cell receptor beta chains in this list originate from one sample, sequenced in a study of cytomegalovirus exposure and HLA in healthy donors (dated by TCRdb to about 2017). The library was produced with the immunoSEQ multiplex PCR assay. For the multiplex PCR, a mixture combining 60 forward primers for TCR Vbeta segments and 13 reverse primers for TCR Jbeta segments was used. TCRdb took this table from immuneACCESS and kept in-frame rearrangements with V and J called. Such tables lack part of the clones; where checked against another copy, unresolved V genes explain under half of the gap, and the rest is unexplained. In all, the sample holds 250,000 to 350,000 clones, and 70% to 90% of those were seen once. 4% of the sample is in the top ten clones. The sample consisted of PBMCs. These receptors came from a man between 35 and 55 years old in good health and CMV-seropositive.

The CDR3 DNA follows: TGTGCCAGTAGTATACCCAGGGGGCCTTCCGGGGAGCTGTTTTTT. Translated: CASSIPRGPSGELFF. The rearrangement links TRBV19 to TRBJ2-2, with 8 bases aligning to TRBD1. The CDR3 contains 15 residues. Trimming at V came to 2 bases and at J to 6 bases, leaving 5 bases not matched to a gene. Germline V gene lookup returns CDR1 LNHDA and CDR2 SQIVND (reference sequence).

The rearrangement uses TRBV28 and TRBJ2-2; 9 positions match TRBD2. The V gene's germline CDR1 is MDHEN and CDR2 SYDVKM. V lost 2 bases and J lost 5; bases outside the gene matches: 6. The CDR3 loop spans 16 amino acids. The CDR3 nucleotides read TGTGCCAGCAGTTTACCCGGACTAGCGTATACCGGGGAGCTGTTTTTT. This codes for CASSLPGLAYTGELFF.

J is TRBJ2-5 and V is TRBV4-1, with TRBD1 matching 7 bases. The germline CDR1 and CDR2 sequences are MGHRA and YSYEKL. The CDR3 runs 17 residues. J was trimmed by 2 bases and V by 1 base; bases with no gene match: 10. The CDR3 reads CASSQVGTWDSQETQYF. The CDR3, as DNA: TGCGCCAGCAGCCAAGTAGGGACCTGGGACAGTCAAGAGACCCAGTACTTC.

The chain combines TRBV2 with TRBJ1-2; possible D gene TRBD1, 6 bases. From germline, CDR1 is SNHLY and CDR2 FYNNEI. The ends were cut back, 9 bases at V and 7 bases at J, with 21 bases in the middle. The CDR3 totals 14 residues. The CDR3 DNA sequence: TGTGCCAGGAGGGACATTACCGAAAGACCTGGCTACACCTTC. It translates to CARRDITERPGYTF. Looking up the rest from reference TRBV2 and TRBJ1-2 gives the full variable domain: EPEVTQTPSHQVTQMGQEVILRCVPISNHLYFYWYRQILGQKVEFLVSFYNNEISEKSEIFDDQFSVERPDGSNFTLKIRSTKLEDSAMYFCARRDITERPGYTFGSGTRLTVV.

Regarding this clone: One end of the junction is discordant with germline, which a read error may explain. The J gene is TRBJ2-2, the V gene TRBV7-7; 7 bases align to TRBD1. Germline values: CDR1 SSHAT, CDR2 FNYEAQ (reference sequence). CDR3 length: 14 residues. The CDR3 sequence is CASSFGRGTGELFF. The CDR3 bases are TGTGCTAGCAGCTTTGGCAGGGGGACCGGGGAGCTGTTTTTT. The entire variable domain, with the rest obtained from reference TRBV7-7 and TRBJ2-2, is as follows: GAGVSQSPRYKVTKRGQDVTLRCDPISSHATLYWYQQALGQGPEFLTYFNYEAQPDKSGLPSDRFSAERPEGSISTLTIQRTEQRDSAMYRCASSFGRGTGELFFGEGSRLTVL.

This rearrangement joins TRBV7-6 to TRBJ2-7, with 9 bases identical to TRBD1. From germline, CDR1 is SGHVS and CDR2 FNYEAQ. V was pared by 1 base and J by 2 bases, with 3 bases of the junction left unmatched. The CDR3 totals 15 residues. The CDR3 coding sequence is TGTGCCAGCAGCTTAGGGACAGGGGCCGCCTACGAGCAGTACTTC. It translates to CASSLGTGAAYEQYF.

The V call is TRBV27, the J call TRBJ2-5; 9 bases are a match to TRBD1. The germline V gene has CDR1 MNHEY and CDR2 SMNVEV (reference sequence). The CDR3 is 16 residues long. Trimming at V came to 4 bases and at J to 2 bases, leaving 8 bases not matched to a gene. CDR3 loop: CASSSGQGLRQETQYF. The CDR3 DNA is TGTGCCAGCAGTTCGGGACAGGGATTAAGGCAAGAGACCCAGTACTTC.

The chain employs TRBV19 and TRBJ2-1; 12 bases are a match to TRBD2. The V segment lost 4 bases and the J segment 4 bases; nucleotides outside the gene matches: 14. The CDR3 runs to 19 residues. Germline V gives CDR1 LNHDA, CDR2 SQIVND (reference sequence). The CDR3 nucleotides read TGTGCCAGTAGTAGGGGGACAGCCACCGGGACTAGCGGGTACAATGAGCAGTTCTTC. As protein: CASSRGTATGTSGYNEQFF. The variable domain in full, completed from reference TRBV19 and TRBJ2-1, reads DGGITQSPKYLFRKEGQNVTLSCEQNLNHDAMYWYRQDPGQGLRLIYYSQIVNDFQKGDIAEGYSVSREKKESFPLTVTSAQKNPTAFYLCASSRGTATGTSGYNEQFFGPGTRLTVL.

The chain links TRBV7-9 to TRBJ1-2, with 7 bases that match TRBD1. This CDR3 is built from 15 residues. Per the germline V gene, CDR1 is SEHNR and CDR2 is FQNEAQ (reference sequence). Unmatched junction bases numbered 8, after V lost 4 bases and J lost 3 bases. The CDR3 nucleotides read TGTGCCAGCAGCTCCAAGTTTGGGACAGACTATGGCTACACCTTC. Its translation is CASSSKFGTDYGYTF.

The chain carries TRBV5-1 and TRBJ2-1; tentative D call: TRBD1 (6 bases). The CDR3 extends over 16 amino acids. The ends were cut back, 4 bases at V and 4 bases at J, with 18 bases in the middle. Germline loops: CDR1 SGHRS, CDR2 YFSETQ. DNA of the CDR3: TGCGCCAGCAGCCCGGGCAGGGGAGTAGGTTACAATGAGCAGTTCTTC. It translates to CASSPGRGVGYNEQFF. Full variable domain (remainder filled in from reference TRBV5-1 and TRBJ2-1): KAGVTQTPRYLIKTRGQQVTLSCSPISGHRSVSWYQQTPGQGLQFLFEYFSETQRNKGNFPGRFSGRQFSNSRSEMNVSTLELGDSALYLCASSPGRGVGYNEQFFGPGTRLTVL.

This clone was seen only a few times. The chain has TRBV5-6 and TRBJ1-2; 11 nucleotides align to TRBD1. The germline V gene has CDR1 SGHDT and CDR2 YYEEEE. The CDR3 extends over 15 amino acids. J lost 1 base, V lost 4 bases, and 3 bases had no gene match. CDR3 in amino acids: CASSAGTGGNYGYTF. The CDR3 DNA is TGTGCCAGCAGCGCCGGGACAGGGGGTAACTATGGCTACACCTTC. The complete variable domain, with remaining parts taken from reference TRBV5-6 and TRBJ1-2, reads DAGVTQSPTHLIKTRGQQVTLRCSPKSGHDTVSWYQQALGQGPQFIFQYYEEEERQRGNFPDRFSGHQFPNYSSELNVNALLLGDSALYLCASSAGTGGNYGYTFGSGTRLTVV.

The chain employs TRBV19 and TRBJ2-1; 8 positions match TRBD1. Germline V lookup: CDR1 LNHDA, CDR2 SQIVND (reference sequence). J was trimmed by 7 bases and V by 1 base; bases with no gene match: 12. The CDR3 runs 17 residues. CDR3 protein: CASSIAWARGLENEQFF. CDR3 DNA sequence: TGTGCCAGTAGTATAGCTTGGGCCAGGGGGCTAGAGAATGAGCAGTTCTTC.

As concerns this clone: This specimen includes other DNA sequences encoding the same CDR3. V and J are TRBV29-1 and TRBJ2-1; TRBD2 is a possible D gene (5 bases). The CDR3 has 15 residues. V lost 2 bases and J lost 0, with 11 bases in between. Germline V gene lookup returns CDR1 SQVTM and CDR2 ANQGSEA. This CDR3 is CSVEWQGSSYNEQFF. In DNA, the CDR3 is TGCAGCGTTGAATGGCAAGGGAGCTCCTACAATGAGCAGTTCTTC.

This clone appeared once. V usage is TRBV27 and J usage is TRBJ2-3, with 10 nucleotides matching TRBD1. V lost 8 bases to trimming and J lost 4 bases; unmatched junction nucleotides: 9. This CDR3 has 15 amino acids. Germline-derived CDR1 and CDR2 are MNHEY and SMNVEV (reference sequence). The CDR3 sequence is CASRAGQGIADTQYF. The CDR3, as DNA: TGTGCCAGCCGCGCGGGACAGGGGATCGCAGATACGCAGTATTTT.

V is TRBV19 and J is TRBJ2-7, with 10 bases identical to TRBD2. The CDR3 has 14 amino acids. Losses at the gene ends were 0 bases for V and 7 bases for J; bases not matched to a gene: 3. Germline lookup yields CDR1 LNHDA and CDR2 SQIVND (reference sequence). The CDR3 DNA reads TGTGCCAGTAGTATAGACGGACTAGCGGCGGAGCAGTACTTC. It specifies CASSIDGLAAEQYF.

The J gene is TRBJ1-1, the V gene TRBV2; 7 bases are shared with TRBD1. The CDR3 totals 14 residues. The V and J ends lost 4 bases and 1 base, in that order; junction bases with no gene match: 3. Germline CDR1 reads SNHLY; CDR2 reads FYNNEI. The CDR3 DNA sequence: TGTGCCAGCAGTGTGGAGGGGGCGAACACTGAAGCTTTCTTT. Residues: CASSVEGANTEAFF.

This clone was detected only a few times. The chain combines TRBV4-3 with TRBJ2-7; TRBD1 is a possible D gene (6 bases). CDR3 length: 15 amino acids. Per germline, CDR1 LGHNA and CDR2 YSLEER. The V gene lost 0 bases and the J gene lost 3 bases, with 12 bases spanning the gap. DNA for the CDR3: TGCGCCAGCAGCCAAGAAGTTGCCAGGGGCTACGAGCAGTACTTC. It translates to CASSQEVARGYEQYF.

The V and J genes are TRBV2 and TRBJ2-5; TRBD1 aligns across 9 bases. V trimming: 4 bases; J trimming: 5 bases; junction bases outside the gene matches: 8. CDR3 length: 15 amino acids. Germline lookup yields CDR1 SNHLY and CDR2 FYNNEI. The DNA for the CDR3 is TGTGCCAGCAGTGTGGGACAGGGTGTCTGGGAGACCCAGTACTTC. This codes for CASSVGQGVWETQYF.

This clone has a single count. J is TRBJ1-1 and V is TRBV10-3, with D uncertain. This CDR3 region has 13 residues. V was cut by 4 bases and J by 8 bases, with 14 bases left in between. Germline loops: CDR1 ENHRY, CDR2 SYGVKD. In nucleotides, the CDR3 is TGTGCCATCAGTGTCGCCGCGCCTGAGGAAGCTTTCTTT. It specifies CAISVAAPEEAFF.

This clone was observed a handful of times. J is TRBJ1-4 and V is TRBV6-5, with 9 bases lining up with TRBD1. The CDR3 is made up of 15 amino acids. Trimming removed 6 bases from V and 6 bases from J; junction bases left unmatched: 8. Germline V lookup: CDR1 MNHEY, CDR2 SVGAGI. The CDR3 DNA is TGTGCCAGCAGGCCATTTAGGGACAGGGATGAAAAACTGTTTTTT. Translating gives CASRPFRDRDEKLFF.

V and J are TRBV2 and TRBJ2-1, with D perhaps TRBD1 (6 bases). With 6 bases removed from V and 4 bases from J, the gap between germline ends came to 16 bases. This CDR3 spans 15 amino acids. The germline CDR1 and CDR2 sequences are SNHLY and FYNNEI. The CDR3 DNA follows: TGTGCCAGCAGGGACAATTCCGGGACATACAATGAGCAGTTCTTC. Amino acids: CASRDNSGTYNEQFF.

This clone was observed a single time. The DNA for the CDR3 is TGTGCCAGTAGCAGCGGTCTTGGCACAGATACGCAGTATTTT. Its protein product is CASSSGLGTDTQYF. The chain is built from TRBV19 and TRBJ2-3; D possibly corresponds to TRBD2 (5 bases). V was cut by 6 bases and J by 1 base, with 11 bases left in between. The germline V gene encodes CDR1 LNHDA and CDR2 SQIVND (reference sequence). This CDR3 contains 14 residues.

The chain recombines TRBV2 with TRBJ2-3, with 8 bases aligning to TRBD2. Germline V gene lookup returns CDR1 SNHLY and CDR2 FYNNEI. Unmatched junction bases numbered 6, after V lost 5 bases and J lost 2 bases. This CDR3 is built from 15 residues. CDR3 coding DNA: TGTGCCAGCAGTACGACTAGCGCAAACACAGATACGCAGTATTTT. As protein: CASSTTSANTDTQYF.

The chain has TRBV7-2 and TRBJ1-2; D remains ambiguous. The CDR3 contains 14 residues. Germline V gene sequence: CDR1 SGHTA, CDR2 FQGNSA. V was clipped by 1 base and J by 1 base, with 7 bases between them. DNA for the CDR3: TGTGCCAGCAGCTTAGACAGCAGTAACTATGGCTACACCTTC. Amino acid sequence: CASSLDSSNYGYTF.

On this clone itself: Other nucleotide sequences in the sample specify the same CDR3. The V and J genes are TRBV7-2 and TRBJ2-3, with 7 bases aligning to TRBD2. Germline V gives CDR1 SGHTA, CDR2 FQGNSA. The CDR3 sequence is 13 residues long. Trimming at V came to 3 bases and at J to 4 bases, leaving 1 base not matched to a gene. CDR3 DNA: TGTGCCAGCAGCTTCCGGGGGGCAGATACGCAGTATTTT. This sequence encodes CASSFRGADTQYF.

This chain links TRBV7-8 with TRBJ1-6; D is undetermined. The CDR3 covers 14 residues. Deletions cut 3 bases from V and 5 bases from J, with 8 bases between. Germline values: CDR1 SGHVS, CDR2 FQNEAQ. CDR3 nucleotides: TGTGCCAGCAGCTTTCTATTGAATAATTCACCCCTCCACTTT. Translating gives CASSFLLNNSPLHF.

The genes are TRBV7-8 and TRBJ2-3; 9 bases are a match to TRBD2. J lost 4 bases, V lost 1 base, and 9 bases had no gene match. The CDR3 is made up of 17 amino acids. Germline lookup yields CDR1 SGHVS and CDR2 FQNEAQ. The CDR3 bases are TGTGCCAGCAGCTTAGGAGGGTGGTCTAGCGGGGCAGATACGCAGTATTTT. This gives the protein CASSLGGWSSGADTQYF. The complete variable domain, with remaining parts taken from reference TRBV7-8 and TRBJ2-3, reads GAGVSQSPRYKVAKRGQDVALRCDPISGHVSLFWYQQALGQGPEFLTYFQNEAQLDKSGLPSDRFFAERPEGSVSTLKIQRTQQEDSAVYLCASSLGGWSSGADTQYFGPGTRLTVL.

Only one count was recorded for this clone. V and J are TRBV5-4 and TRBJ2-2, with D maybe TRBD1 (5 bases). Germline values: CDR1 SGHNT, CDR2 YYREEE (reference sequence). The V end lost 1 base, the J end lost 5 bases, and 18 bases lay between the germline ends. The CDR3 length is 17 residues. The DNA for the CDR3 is TGTGCCAGCAGCTTGACCTCTGGGGCCCCGTGGACCGGGGAGCTGTTTTTT. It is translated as CASSLTSGAPWTGELFF.